What follows are 11 T cell receptor beta chains derived from one specimen sequenced in a study of blood T cell repertoires in COVID-19. TCRdb's table, derived via immunoSEQ multiplex PCR, lists solely in-frame clones and lacks some. The data show about 57,000 clones, 82% seen once. Sequencing was carried out using peripheral blood. These receptors were taken from an older woman with acute or convalescent COVID-19.

The rearrangement uses TRBV13 and TRBJ1-4; 8 bases map to TRBD1. Germline assignment: CDR1 PRHDT and CDR2 FYEKMQ (reference sequence). This CDR3 has 16 residues. The V and J ends lost 4 bases and 1 base, in that order; junction bases with no gene match: 5. The DNA of the CDR3 is TGTGCCAGCAGCTCGACAGGGGATGAAACTAATGAAAAACTGTTTTTT. Amino acid sequence: CASSSTGDETNEKLFF.

The rearrangement links TRBV27 to TRBJ1-3; D perhaps matches TRBD1 (6 bases). This CDR3 has 15 residues. Germline V gene data show CDR1 as MNHEY and CDR2 as SMNVEV (reference sequence). Deletions cut 0 bases from V and 0 bases from J, with 6 bases between. The DNA for the CDR3 is TGTGCCAGCAGTTTATCAGGGGGCTCTGGAAACACCATATATTTT. It translates to CASSLSGGSGNTIYF.

V is TRBV21-1 and J is TRBJ2-1; the table's D call, TRBD1, was not checked against the DNA. TRBV21-1 is a recognized pseudogene. The CDR3 sequence is 16 residues long. The DNA of the CDR3 is TGTGCCAGCAGCTTTCCCCCAGGACAGTCCTACAATGAGCAGTTCTTC. Its protein is CASSFPPGQSYNEQFF.

V and J are TRBV7-9 and TRBJ1-3; TRBD1 aligns across 8 bases. V trimming: 5 bases; J trimming: 2 bases; junction bases outside the gene matches: 5. Germline V gene data show CDR1 as SEHNR and CDR2 as FQNEAQ (reference sequence). The CDR3 is 15 residues long. This chain's CDR3 is CASSHGQGTGNTIYF. The DNA of the CDR3 is TGTGCCAGCAGCCACGGACAGGGAACTGGAAACACCATATATTTT.

This chain connects TRBV7-2 to TRBJ1-2, with a weak D call TRBD1 (6 bases). Germline CDR1 and CDR2: SGHTA and FQGNSA. The CDR3 extends over 13 amino acids. With 5 bases removed from V and 7 bases from J, the gap between germline ends came to 14 bases. This CDR3 is CASSREDRRGYTF. Here the CDR3 DNA reads TGTGCCAGCAGCCGGGAGGACAGACGTGGCTACACCTTC.

The CDR3 region is CASSDSIIWTRYGYTF. CDR3 DNA: TGTGCCAGCAGTGACTCGATCATATGGACTAGGTATGGCTACACCTTC. The genes are TRBV6-4 and TRBJ1-2; D gene ambiguous. This CDR3 spans 16 amino acids. Germline lookup yields CDR1 MRHNA and CDR2 SNTAGT. Trimming removed 0 bases at V and 5 bases at J, with 16 bases between.

V is TRBV24-1 and J is TRBJ1-2; TRBD1 aligns across 10 bases. The germline CDR1 and CDR2 sequences are KGHDR and SFDVKD. This CDR3 comprises 16 residues. V was pared by 5 bases and J by 2 bases, with 7 bases of the junction left unmatched. CDR3 nucleotide sequence: TGTGCCACCAGTGGCCCGGGACAGGGGACCAACTATGGCTACACCTTC. Translated, it gives CATSGPGQGTNYGYTF.

V and J are TRBV27 and TRBJ2-2; 10 positions match TRBD1. J was trimmed by 6 bases and V by 5 bases; bases with no gene match: 12. The CDR3 has 17 amino acids. Per germline, CDR1 MNHEY and CDR2 SMNVEV (reference sequence). CDR3 amino acids: CASSQSPGQGFPGELFF. In DNA form, the CDR3 reads TGTGCCAGCAGTCAATCTCCGGGACAGGGGTTCCCCGGGGAGCTGTTTTTT.

The V gene is TRBV6-5, the J gene TRBJ1-6, with TRBD1 matching 9 bases. The ends lost 7 bases at V and 9 bases at J; junction bases unmatched: 4. Germline V gives CDR1 MNHEY, CDR2 SVGAGI. The CDR3 has 13 amino acids. The CDR3 sequence: CASTDRGFSPLHF. Here the CDR3 DNA reads TGTGCCAGCACGGACAGGGGTTTTTCACCCCTCCACTTT.

The V gene is TRBV25-1, the J gene TRBJ1-6, with D possibly TRBD1 on 6 matching bases. The V end was cut by 7 bases, the J end by 9 bases, with 16 bases between. There are 14 residues in the CDR3. Looked up from germline, CDR1 is MGHDK and CDR2 is SYGVNS. The CDR3 DNA is TGTGCCAGCAACGCCGGGACATGGGGTTCACCCCTCCACTTT. It is translated as CASNAGTWGSPLHF.

The chain combines TRBV9 with TRBJ2-7, with 7 bases fitting TRBD1. Germline values: CDR1 SGDLS, CDR2 YYNGEE. With 3 bases clipped from V and 2 bases from J, the junction kept 2 bases outside the gene matches. The CDR3 runs 13 residues. CDR3 sequence: CASSAGTAYEQYF. The CDR3 DNA reads as TGTGCCAGCAGCGCCGGGACAGCCTACGAGCAGTACTTC.